A selection of T cell receptor beta chains follows, all from one sample in a study of T cells after yellow fever vaccination. MiXCR, applied by TCRdb to the 5' RACE reads, yields one record per CDR3 protein. The data show hundreds of thousands of distinct CDR3 sequences, roughly a sixth seen once. This material consisted of PBMCs, taken about 5 days after the first yellow fever vaccination. Receptors were obtained from a man aged 18 to 30 who received the YFV17D yellow fever vaccine. CDR3s include the opening cysteine and the closing phenylalanine or tryptophan. Each record gives: D gene, V gene, clone size, J gene, CDR3 protein, CDR3 DNA. A D gene is named only where the DNA matches it firmly. The size of a clone is reported for some rows only, either as once, few or many, or as a class for expanded clones.

>-|TRBV5-5|-|TRBJ1-1
CASSLRSVGGTEAFF
TGTGCCAGCAGCTTGAGATCAGTGGGAGGCACTGAAGCTTTCTTT
>-|TRBV20-1|-|TRBJ2-7
CSAAGSAYEQYF
TGCAGTGCCGCTGGGTCAGCCTACGAGCAGTACTTC
>-|TRBV5-4|-|TRBJ2-7
CASSLAVGYEQYF
TGTGCCAGCAGCTTAGCCGTCGGCTACGAGCAGTACTTC
>-|TRBV30|-|TRBJ1-2
CAWRDFGGATNYGYTF
TGTGCCTGGAGGGACTTTGGCGGCGCTACTAACTATGGCTACACCTTC
>-|TRBV20-1|-|TRBJ2-5
CSAPGRGSDGGYQETQYF
TGCAGTGCGCCCGGGAGAGGGAGCGACGGAGGGTACCAAGAGACCCAGTACTTC
>-|TRBV12-3/TRBV12-4|-|TRBJ1-1
CASRDANTEAFF
TGTGCCAGCAGGGACGCGAACACTGAAGCTTTCTTT
>-|TRBV30|-|TRBJ2-1
CAWTRGPYNEQFF
TGTGCCTGGACCCGGGGCCCCTACAATGAGCAGTTCTTC
>-|TRBV9|many|TRBJ2-1
CASSVKGSYNEQFF
TGTGCCAGCAGCGTAAAAGGTTCCTACAATGAGCAGTTCTTC
>-|TRBV7-2|few|TRBJ1-6
CASSSVGLRGSPLHF
TGTGCCAGCAGCTCCGTGGGACTTCGCGGTTCACCCCTCCACTTT
>-|TRBV7-2|few|TRBJ1-4
CASSAPPGMTNEKLFF
TGTGCCAGCAGCGCCCCCCCGGGGATGACTAATGAAAAACTGTTTTTT
>TRBD1|TRBV12-3/TRBV12-4|-|TRBJ1-5
CASSLGQGFGNQPQHF
TGTGCCAGCAGTTTGGGACAGGGCTTTGGCAATCAGCCCCAGCATTTT
>-|TRBV6-5|-|TRBJ1-6
CASSYSTTGNSPLHF
TGTGCCAGCAGTTACTCGACGACGGGGAATTCACCCCTCCACTTT
>-|TRBV6-5|-|TRBJ2-5
CASSYMQGLETQYF
TGTGCCAGCAGTTATATGCAGGGGTTGGAGACCCAGTACTTC
>-|TRBV7-8|-|TRBJ2-1
CASSSSELNNEQFF
TGTGCCAGCAGCTCATCGGAACTGAACAATGAGCAGTTCTTC
>-|TRBV20-1|-|TRBJ1-1
CSASTGFRTEAFF
TGCAGTGCTAGTACGGGATTTCGGACTGAAGCTTTCTTT
>-|TRBV20-1|-|TRBJ1-6
CSVGGNTSPLHF
TGCAGTGTTGGGGGAAACACTTCACCCCTCCACTTT
>-|TRBV7-9|few|TRBJ2-7
CASSKSNEQYF
TGTGCCAGCAGCAAAAGTAACGAGCAGTACTTC
>-|TRBV5-1|-|TRBJ2-3
CASSSGRRTDTQYF
TGCGCCAGCAGCTCTGGACGGCGCACAGATACGCAGTATTTT
>-|TRBV9|many|TRBJ2-5
CASSVAPRPQETQYF
TGTGCCAGCAGCGTAGCTCCGAGACCCCAAGAGACCCAGTACTTC
>TRBD1|TRBV5-1|many|TRBJ2-1
CASSLAEGQLGNEQFF
TGCGCCAGCAGCTTGGCCGAGGGACAGTTAGGGAATGAGCAGTTCTTC
>-|TRBV18|many|TRBJ1-1
CASSPNRGLTNTEAFF
TGTGCCAGCTCCCCGAACCGGGGGCTTACAAACACTGAAGCTTTCTTT
>-|TRBV28|-|TRBJ1-4
CASTPGFNEKLFF
TGTGCCAGCACGCCTGGGTTTAATGAAAAACTGTTTTTT
>-|TRBV12-3/TRBV12-4|-|TRBJ1-2
CASRSGDYGYTF
TGTGCCAGCAGGTCCGGGGACTATGGCTACACCTTC
>TRBD1|TRBV6-1|few|TRBJ1-3
CASREQGIGNTIYF
TGTGCCAGCAGAGAACAGGGGATTGGAAACACCATATATTTT
>-|TRBV18|few|TRBJ2-5
CASSPRAEQETQYF
TGTGCCAGCTCACCCAGGGCAGAACAAGAGACCCAGTACTTC
>-|TRBV18|few|TRBJ2-1
CASSPSIPRAYNEQFF
TGTGCCAGCTCACCAAGTATCCCCCGAGCCTACAATGAGCAGTTCTTC
>-|TRBV7-9|-|TRBJ2-1
CASSLDGFF
TGTGCCAGCAGCTTGGACGGTTTCTTC
>TRBD1|TRBV5-5|-|TRBJ1-1
CASSKSGGATNTEAFF
TGTGCCAGCAGCAAATCAGGGGGCGCGACGAACACTGAAGCTTTCTTT
>-|TRBV20-1|-|TRBJ1-2
CSAGDVYGYTF
TGCAGCGCGGGGGATGTCTATGGCTACACCTTC
>-|TRBV2|once|TRBJ2-1
CASSVEGDNEQFF
TGTGCCAGCAGCGTGGAGGGGGACAATGAGCAGTTCTTC
>TRBD2|TRBV6-2/TRBV6-3|-|TRBJ2-3
CAAFRIWKHSGGPNCTDTQYF
TGTGCCGCCTTCCGAATATGGAAACACAGCGGGGGGCCTAACTGCACAGATACGCAGTATTTT
>-|TRBV4-1|-|TRBJ2-5
CASSQGQRVETQYF
TGCGCCAGCAGCCAAGGTCAGAGGGTGGAGACCCAGTACTTC
>TRBD1|TRBV7-2|-|TRBJ2-5
CASSFNRGLETQYF
TGTGCCAGCAGCTTTAACAGGGGGCTGGAGACCCAGTACTTC
>-|TRBV6-1|-|TRBJ1-1
CASSGGGGLYTEAFF
TGTGCCAGCAGTGGGGGCGGGGGGCTTTACACTGAAGCTTTCTTT
>-|TRBV7-3|many|TRBJ2-2
CASSSTSSGELFF
TGTGCCAGCAGCTCGACTAGTTCCGGGGAGCTGTTTTTT
>-|TRBV7-2|-|TRBJ2-2
CASSPPGSRDTGELFF
TGTGCCAGCAGCCCCCCCGGGTCGCGTGACACCGGGGAGCTGTTTTTT
>-|TRBV6-2/TRBV6-3|once|TRBJ1-2
CASSVPGREPYGYTF
TGTGCCAGCAGTGTACCGGGACGGGAGCCCTATGGCTACACCTTC
>-|TRBV29-1|few|TRBJ2-5
CSVEETAEETQYF
TGCAGCGTTGAGGAGACAGCCGAAGAGACCCAGTACTTC
>-|TRBV6-2/TRBV6-3|few|TRBJ2-3
CASSYHGCTDTQYF
TGTGCCAGCAGTTACCATGGGTGCACAGATACGCAGTATTTT
>-|TRBV6-2/TRBV6-3|-|TRBJ2-1
CASTWGLGGLMHEQFF
TGTGCCAGCACGTGGGGGCTGGGGGGCTTGATGCATGAGCAGTTCTTC
>-|TRBV7-9|few|TRBJ1-2
CASSLAPSLDGYTF
TGTGCCAGCAGCTTAGCGCCGTCACTTGATGGCTACACCTTC
>-|TRBV6-5|-|TRBJ2-2
CASSYVLSAAMNTGELFF
TGTGCCAGCAGTTACGTTTTAAGCGCGGCAATGAACACCGGGGAGCTGTTTTTT
>TRBD2|TRBV6-2/TRBV6-3|few|TRBJ2-1
CASSYLADPSYNEQFF
TGTGCCAGCAGCTACCTAGCGGACCCCTCCTACAATGAGCAGTTCTTC
>TRBD1|TRBV10-1|few|TRBJ2-3
CASSEGQGAGYF
TGCGCCAGCAGTGAAGGCCAGGGGGCAGGTTATTTT
>-|TRBV4-1|many|TRBJ2-3
CASSQGLGGLTDTQYF
TGCGCCAGCAGCCAAGGCCTAGGGGGTCTCACAGATACGCAGTATTTT
>-|TRBV18|-|TRBJ1-1
CASSFSEVMNTEAFF
TGTGCCAGCTCTTTTTCCGAGGTTATGAACACTGAAGCTTTCTTT
>-|TRBV7-2|once|TRBJ2-7
CSSSSDSYEQYF
TGTTCCAGCAGCTCAGACAGCTACGAGCAGTACTTC
>TRBD2|TRBV12-3/TRBV12-4|few|TRBJ2-2
CAAGGAGELFF
TGTGCCGCGGGGGGCGCCGGGGAGCTGTTTTTT
>-|TRBV2|-|TRBJ2-1
CASGTDRGYNEQFF
TGTGCCAGCGGTACGGATCGCGGCTACAATGAGCAGTTCTTC
>-|TRBV3-1|few|TRBJ2-7
CASSQEDQGYEQYF
TGTGCCAGCAGCCAAGAGGATCAGGGCTACGAGCAGTACTTC
>TRBD1|TRBV10-3|-|TRBJ2-5
CATRRDREETQYF
TGTGCCACGCGTAGGGACAGGGAAGAGACCCAGTACTTC
>-|TRBV7-3|many|TRBJ2-5
CASSPGTNQETQYF
TGTGCCAGCAGCCCCGGGACCAACCAAGAGACCCAGTACTTC
>TRBD2|TRBV3-1|-|TRBJ2-1
CASTTSGEIHEQFF
TGTGCCAGCACGACTAGCGGGGAAATCCATGAGCAGTTCTTC
>TRBD2|TRBV11-1|few|TRBJ2-6
CASSPWGGRASGANVLTF
TGTGCCAGCAGCCCATGGGGGGGAAGGGCCTCTGGGGCCAACGTCCTGACTTTC
>-|TRBV7-2|few|TRBJ1-4
CASSLGGAGPSNEKLFF
TGTGCCAGCAGCTTGGGTGGAGCAGGACCTTCTAATGAAAAACTGTTTTTT
>-|TRBV18|-|TRBJ2-7
CASSPRESYVQYF
TGTGCCAGCTCACCAAGGGAGAGCTACGTGCAGTACTTC
>TRBD1|TRBV7-3|-|TRBJ2-6
CASSLTGTGVPSGANVLTF
TGTGCCAGCAGCTTGACCGGGACAGGGGTTCCTTCTGGGGCCAACGTCCTGACTTTC
>-|TRBV7-2|few|TRBJ2-3
CASSLPPRVSTDTQYF
TGTGCCAGCAGCTTACCCCCACGGGTAAGCACAGATACGCAGTATTTT
>-|TRBV7-2|few|TRBJ2-6
CASSFRRRSSGANVLTF
TGTGCCAGCAGCTTTAGGCGAAGAAGCTCTGGGGCCAACGTCCTGACTTTC